A selection of T cell receptor beta chains follows, all from one sample in a study of CD8+CD57+ T cells in acquired aplastic anemia. TCRdb re-called the reads with MiXCR, one entry per CDR3 protein. The table lists hundreds of thousands of distinct CDR3 sequences, approximately 33% of them singletons. Sample: sorted CD4+, CD8+, or CD8+CD57+ T cells (not recorded which) from PBMCs. The receptors were gathered from a human donor with aplastic anemia. The CDR3 runs from the conserved cysteine through the conserved F or W. A D gene is named only where the DNA matches it firmly. Size tells how often a clone was seen (once, few, many) or the class of an expanded clone, and some rows leave it out.

d_gene: TRBD2; abundance: .; v_gene: TRBV7-8; j_gene: TRBJ2-3; CDR3nt: TGTGCCAGCAGCTCCTTGGCGGGGGGGGTAGATACGCAGTATTTT; CDR3aa: CASSSLAGGVDTQYF
d_gene: TRBD2; abundance: few; v_gene: TRBV20-1; j_gene: TRBJ2-3; CDR3nt: TGCAGTGCTAGCCCGACTAGCGGGGGGGCAGCAGATACGCAGTATTTT; CDR3aa: CSASPTSGGAADTQYF
d_gene: TRBD1; abundance: many; v_gene: TRBV19; j_gene: TRBJ1-2; CDR3nt: TGTGCCAGTAGTTTCCTGACAGGGGGGCATGGCTACACCTTC; CDR3aa: CASSFLTGGHGYTF
d_gene: TRBD2; abundance: .; v_gene: TRBV24-1; j_gene: TRBJ2-1; CDR3nt: TGTGCCAGTAGTGGGGGGACTAGCGGGAGGGCCTACAATGAGCAGTTCTTC; CDR3aa: CASSGGTSGRAYNEQFF
d_gene: TRBD1; abundance: .; v_gene: TRBV7-9; j_gene: TRBJ1-2; CDR3nt: TGTGCCAGCAGCATGGAGGGGGCCCCTAATTATGGCTACACCTTC; CDR3aa: CASSMEGAPNYGYTF
d_gene: .; abundance: .; v_gene: TRBV6-1; j_gene: TRBJ1-1; CDR3nt: TGTGCCAGCATCGACAGGAGCGGCACTGAAGCTTTCTTT; CDR3aa: CASIDRSGTEAFF
d_gene: .; abundance: few; v_gene: TRBV20-1; j_gene: TRBJ1-3; CDR3nt: TGCAGTGCTAGTACTTGGGGGGACACCATATATTTT; CDR3aa: CSASTWGDTIYF
d_gene: .; abundance: .; v_gene: TRBV12-5; j_gene: TRBJ1-5; CDR3nt: TGTGCTAGTTCACCGAGTGGCAGGCAAGGGCCCCAGCATTTT; CDR3aa: CASSPSGRQGPQHF
d_gene: .; abundance: few; v_gene: TRBV11-1; j_gene: TRBJ2-1; CDR3nt: TGTGCCAGCAGCTTAGAGGTACGAGCTGCGGAAGAGCAGTTCTTC; CDR3aa: CASSLEVRAAEEQFF
d_gene: .; abundance: few; v_gene: TRBV7-8; j_gene: TRBJ1-1; CDR3nt: TGTGCCAGCAGCTTAAGCTTCCCAGACACTGAAGCTTTCTTT; CDR3aa: CASSLSFPDTEAFF
d_gene: .; abundance: few; v_gene: TRBV10-3; j_gene: TRBJ1-4; CDR3nt: TGTGCCACTGATGGGAGTCTTTCGAGGGAAAAACTGTTTTTT; CDR3aa: CATDGSLSREKLFF